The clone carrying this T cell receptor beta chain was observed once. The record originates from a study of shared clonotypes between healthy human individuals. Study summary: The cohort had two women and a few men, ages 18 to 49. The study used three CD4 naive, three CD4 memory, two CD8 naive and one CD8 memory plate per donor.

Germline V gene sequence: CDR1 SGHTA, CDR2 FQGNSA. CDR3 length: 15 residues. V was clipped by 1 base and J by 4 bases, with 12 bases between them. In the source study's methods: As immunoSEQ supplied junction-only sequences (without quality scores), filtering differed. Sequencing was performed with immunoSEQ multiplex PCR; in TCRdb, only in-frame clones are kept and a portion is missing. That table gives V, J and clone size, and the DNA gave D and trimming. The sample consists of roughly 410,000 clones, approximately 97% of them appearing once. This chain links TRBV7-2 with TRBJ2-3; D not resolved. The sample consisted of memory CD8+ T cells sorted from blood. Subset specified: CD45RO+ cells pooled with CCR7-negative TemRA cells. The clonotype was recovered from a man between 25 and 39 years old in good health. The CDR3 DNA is TGTGCCAGCAGCTTAGTAGGGCGGCACTCAGATACGCAGTATTTT. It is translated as CASSLVGRHSDTQYF.